This TCR beta chain was identified in a study of Tregs in tolerant kidney transplant recipients. Looking at the study overall: Sorting of CD4+CD25+CD127- cells followed approximately three-day belatacept mixed lymphocyte reactions, sometimes with approximately five-day graft donor restimulation. Antibodies separated recipient from donor cells. Study observations and caveats: Few patients were studied, so findings need validation in larger groups. Expanding Tregs on activated donor B cells appeared to best identify donor-specific TCRbeta clones.

Germline-derived CDR1 and CDR2 are MRHNA and SNTAGT. V lost 5 bases and J lost 2, with 14 bases in between. The CDR3 has 15 residues. Remarks on this clone: Its cognate antigen is unknown.

Generated by immunoSEQ multiplex PCR, the TCRdb table keeps only in-frame clones and is missing some. Found here are roughly 40,000 clones, 95% of them singletons; the top ten hold 0.3% to 0.4%. The chain carries TRBV6-4 and TRBJ2-3; TRBD2 might be the D (6 bases). The sequenced sample consisted of Tregs from blood cultured with allogeneic cells. This TCR was sampled from a human donor in good health. The CDR3 DNA is TGTGCCAGCAGTCGTGGCGGGACGGCCACAGATACGCAGTATTTT. It is translated as CASSRGGTATDTQYF.